Described below is a single T cell receptor (beta chain) sequence and its context. This clonotype was detected ten times or more. Its antigen remains undetermined. Base qualities are not at hand, and no much larger clone is one base apart. Reading from cysteine to phenylalanine, the CDR3 counts 12 amino acids. The read is trimmed to its CDR3 DNA, 36 bases read in frame from base 1. The germline V gene encodes CDR1 LGHDT and CDR2 YNNKEL (reference sequence). V is reduced by 10 bases and J by 6 bases, leaving a spacing of 16 bases between them. This sample is drawn from a study of regulatory T cells in long-lasting Graves disease (dated by TCRdb to the early 2020s). About the full investigation: Patients with newly diagnosed Graves' disease had been on antithyroid drugs for under 3 months. Patients with persistent Graves' disease were compared with patients with newly diagnosed Graves' disease using TCR sequencing and RNA sequencing of peripheral blood. The study took place in China and was registered as a clinical trial. A total of around 35 samples underwent TCR sequencing, from about 13 patients with persistent Graves' disease and approximately 20 patients with newly diagnosed Graves' disease. General study outcomes and caveats: A larger number of public clonotypes was shared among persistent patients (over 2,500) than among newly diagnosed patients (around 880). As a limitation, the authors acknowledged that the small sample size may reduce accuracy. Only peripheral blood was studied, because thyroid tissue, the primary lesion, was inaccessible. Only the TCR beta chain was sequenced and analyzed. Preferential use of TRBV28, TRBJ1-2 and TRBJ2-5 was observed in persistent disease, whereas TRBV20-1 and TRBJ2-1 were favored in newly diagnosed disease. Compared with newly diagnosed patients, persistent Graves' disease patients had lower TCR Shannon entropy and fewer highly expanded clones, which suggests clonal expansion.

The time point label on this specimen signifies: newly diagnosed GD, antithyroid drugs for less than 3 months. For both TCR sequencing and RNA sequencing, RNA was extracted from PBMCs in TRIzol. The diagnosis of Graves' disease followed American Thyroid Association guidelines. Recruitment of patients was carried out at an endocrinology department in Xi'an, China. Each patient gave approximately 9 milliliters of peripheral blood, collected in an EDTA anticoagulant tube. Ficoll Paque Plus density gradient separation was used to isolate PBMCs, and no further T cell sorting was performed. RNA quality was checked with an Agilent 2100 Bioanalyzer and agarose gel, and concentration with a NanoDrop 2000. Libraries came from multiplex PCR. The sample was run on an Illumina HiSeq 4000. CDR3 regions were amplified by Arm-PCR with iRepertoire HTBI primers to construct TCR beta libraries. Gel purification was performed on PCR products prior to sequencing. For the original study's pipeline: Gene usage analysis of CDR3 amino acid clonotypes used the 62 TRBV and about 14 TRBJ segments found across samples. COPE and FqMerger were used to merge the filtered high-quality paired reads into contigs. BLAST was used to align contigs to IMGT TRBV, TRBD and TRBJ reference genes, with CDR3 defined following IMGT. Any clonotype with a frequency above 0.1% was counted as a highly expanded clone. Shannon entropy was used to measure repertoire diversity, and the Gini coefficient was used to measure V-J evenness. Public clonotypes were defined as clonotypes shared by more than one individual. TCRdb reprocessing: public reads trimmed at Q25 with fastp, clones called with MiXCR, in-frame beta chains kept. All rows with the same CDR3 protein become a single entry with the most common DNA and genes. The V and J calls shown here were made by TCRdb, not taken from the authors' results. This sample lists about 620,000 distinct CDR3 sequences; roughly 16% were detected once. The ten largest clones represent 15% to 20% of the sample.

The sample was also linked to a second study, of T cells in Graves' hyperthyroidism and ophthalmopathy. As described in the second report: Stable Graves' hyperthyroidism was defined as the absence of progression to ophthalmopathy over 18 months of follow-up. The hyperthyroidism patients were between 18 and 65 years old and newly diagnosed, with a disease duration of less than 2 months. The study excluded patients with uncontrolled infections, other autoimmune diseases, pregnancy or lactation. Diagnoses were based on clinical symptoms, serum thyroxine and TRAb, thyroid ultrasound and orbital computed tomography. For the first round of RT-PCR on the TCR CDR3, the HTBI primer set was used together with the Qiagen OneStep RT-PCR kit. Most expanded thyroid clonotypes (frequency above 0.001) were also detected in blood, suggesting blood repertoires may reflect thyroid immune responses. In cross-validation, a model built on a 13 V-J signature told ophthalmopathy apart from stable hyperthyroidism with approximately 90% sensitivity and 81% to 82% specificity, and in testing the same model reached 80%/75%. In validation, the model predicted progression to ophthalmopathy a median of about 6.8 months before onset, with approximately 71% sensitivity and more than 72% specificity. A discovery cohort of about a hundred patients, about 43 with Graves' ophthalmopathy and approximately 60 with stable Graves' hyperthyroidism, was used to find distinguishing TCR V-J signatures. Prospective prediction of ophthalmopathy was tested in an independent validation cohort of about 19 hyperthyroidism patients and some 17 patients who later progressed to ophthalmopathy. The approximately 90 discovery patients were randomly split 7:3 into training and test sets. In several Graves' hyperthyroidism patients, the study also compared T-cell repertoires from thyroid tissue with T-cell repertoires from blood. After sampling, hyperthyroidism patients received methimazole starting at 30 mg daily, and ophthalmopathy patients received high-dose intravenous methylprednisolone. Libraries were constructed in a second round of multiplex PCR, after which size selection and purification were performed. Paired-end sequencing of the libraries was performed with 100 bp reads on an Illumina HiSeq2000. SOAPnuke was used to process the raw data, throwing out any read that contained adapters or uncalled bases, had a mean Phred below 15, or lacked an exact constant-primer or identifier match. High-quality paired reads were merged with COPE v1.2.5, and unique nucleotide sequences were defined as clonotypes. Clonotypes were aligned to IMGT TRBV, TRBD and TRBJ reference segments using MiTCR v1.1. Only V-J combinations with frequency above 0.0001, covering about 99% of repertoires, were analysed. A TCS score was defined as the ratio of F50 (clonal expansion) to E x V (chaos), with BLOSUM62-based TCRdist applied between CDR3 peptides within each V-J. Welch's t-statistics and random forest reduced 450 to 600 V-J features to 13, which were used in a naive Bayes classifier (R e1071). No statistical method was used to fix the sample size in advance, and group allocation was not hidden from the investigators. According to the paper, TCR Vbeta CDR3 sequencing was carried out on 135 peripheral blood samples, which came from around 43 ophthalmopathy, roughly 75 hyperthyroidism and approximately 17 progressor patients.

The sequencing here drew on peripheral blood mononuclear cells (PBMCs), taken at new diagnosis, from a patient treated with antithyroid drugs. This TCR was recovered from a woman aged 25-40 years with Graves disease. Donor details come from another sample of the same person, matched by shared clones. The sequence links TRBV3-1 to TRBJ2-7, with TRBD1 perhaps the D gene, on 6 matching bases. CDR3 region: CATGTLGVEQYF. The DNA sequence is as follows: TGTGCCACCGGGACATTGGGGGTCGAGCAGTACTTC.